This T cell receptor (beta chain) is drawn from a study of T cells expressing NK-cell markers. Overall study findings and caveats: Leadership of the CD3+CD56-NKG2C+ fraction also belonged to these clonotypes in four donors.

CDR1 and CDR2 (germline): SGHDN, FVKESK. The CDR3 totals 13 residues. TCRdb re-called the 5' RACE reads and shows each CDR3 protein once, DNA omitted. Its table records about 260,000 distinct CDR3 sequences. Worth noting for this clonotype: Its antigen is unknown.

The sequencing input was blood T cells: a sorted CD56 or NKG2C T cell subset, CD4+ or CD8+ T cells, or bulk PBMC T cells (not recorded which). The receptor comes from a woman between 18 and 69 years old in good health. The J gene is TRBJ1-4, the V gene TRBV14. The CDR3 loop reads CASSQRQNEKLFF.